The text below deals with one T cell receptor (beta chain). This CDR3 spans 15 amino acids. V shed 6 bases, J shed 5 bases, and the junction held 7 bases outside the gene matches. The germline V gene encodes CDR1 MNHEY and CDR2 SVGAGI. The sample originates from a study of blood T cell repertoires in COVID-19. TCRdb's table, derived via immunoSEQ multiplex PCR, lists solely in-frame clones and lacks some. Among under 250,000 clones, approximately 83% were seen once, and the ten largest hold approximately 1.8%. The specimen was peripheral blood. This receptor was identified in a man aged 25 to 40 who had recovered from COVID-19. The chain has TRBV6-5 and TRBJ2-2; 9 bases match TRBD1. As DNA, the CDR3 is TGTGCCAGCAGCGGTGGGACAGGGAGGACCGGGGAGCTGTTTTTT. Residues: CASSGGTGRTGELFF.